Following are 18 T cell receptor beta chains from one sample sequenced in a study of cytomegalovirus exposure and HLA in healthy donors. The PCR ran on 60 Vbeta and 13 Jbeta primers. The repertoire was sequenced with immunoSEQ multiplex PCR; TCRdb's copy has only in-frame clones and lacks some. Of roughly 180,000 clones listed, roughly 80% are singletons. Sample: PBMCs. These receptors all stem from a man aged 35 to 55 in good health and CMV-seronegative.

The V and J genes are TRBV5-1 and TRBJ2-7, with D possibly being TRBD1 (6 bases). This CDR3 is built from 17 residues. Germline-derived CDR1 and CDR2 are SGHRS and YFSETQ. V dropped 0 bases and J dropped 4 bases, with 20 bases sitting between them. Here the CDR3 reads CASSLAGIGVGGYEQYF. As DNA, the CDR3 is TGCGCCAGCAGCTTGGCGGGCATTGGTGTAGGGGGTTACGAGCAGTACTTC. The full variable domain, completed using reference TRBV5-1 and TRBJ2-7, is KAGVTQTPRYLIKTRGQQVTLSCSPISGHRSVSWYQQTPGQGLQFLFEYFSETQRNKGNFPGRFSGRQFSNSRSEMNVSTLELGDSALYLCASSLAGIGVGGYEQYFGPGTRLTVT.

The CDR3 DNA is TGTGCCAGCAGCCCCCCCAGCGTATCTGGCACAGATACGCAGTATTTT. It encodes CASSPPSVSGTDTQYF. The V gene is TRBV5-4, the J gene TRBJ2-3; D is undetermined. The CDR3 totals 16 residues. Per the germline V gene, CDR1 is SGHNT and CDR2 is YYREEE (reference sequence). V was cut by 4 bases and J by 1 base, with 16 bases left in between.

The count of this clone is one. This chain connects TRBV11-2 to TRBJ2-3; 14 nucleotides agree with TRBD2. The ends lost 5 bases at V and 5 bases at J; junction bases unmatched: 6. CDR3 length: 16 amino acids. Germline lookup yields CDR1 SGHAT and CDR2 FQNNGV. CDR3 protein: CASSQTSGGARDTQYF. In DNA, the CDR3 is TGTGCCAGCAGCCAGACTAGCGGGGGGGCCAGAGATACGCAGTATTTT. Using reference TRBV11-2 and TRBJ2-3 for the parts outside the CDR3, the full variable domain is EAGVAQSPRYKIIEKRQSVAFWCNPISGHATLYWYQQILGQGPKLLIQFQNNGVVDDSQLPKDRFSAERLKGVDSTLKIQPAKLEDSAVYLCASSQTSGGARDTQYFGPGTRLTVL.

There are a few counts of this clone. V and J are TRBV5-4 and TRBJ2-4; TRBD1 agrees at 8 bases. V lost 3 bases to trimming and J lost 6 bases; unmatched junction nucleotides: 14. The CDR3 is 17 amino acids. Germline V lookup: CDR1 SGHNT, CDR2 YYREEE (reference sequence). Here the CDR3 reads CASSSKNQGANLNIQYF. CDR3 nucleotide sequence: TGTGCCAGCAGCTCTAAAAACCAGGGGGCGAATCTAAACATTCAGTACTTC.

This clone was recorded once. V gene TRBV25-1 combines with J gene TRBJ2-4; 7 positions agree with TRBD1. CDR3 length: 14 residues. After removal of 5 bases from V and 3 bases from J, the junction contained 4 bases not matched to a gene. Germline CDR1 is MGHDK and CDR2 is SYGVNS. The CDR3 protein is CASSPGQDKNIQYF. Written as DNA, the CDR3 is TGTGCCAGCAGTCCTGGACAGGACAAAAACATTCAGTACTTC.

The chain couples TRBV2 to TRBJ2-3; 8 positions agree with TRBD2. There are 12 residues in the CDR3. The junction had 0 bases not matched to a gene; V was cut back by 6 bases and J by 4 bases. Germline V gives CDR1 SNHLY, CDR2 FYNNEI. CDR3 bases: TGTGCCAGCAGCGGGAGGGCAGATACGCAGTATTTT. Its translation is CASSGRADTQYF.

This clone was recorded a few times. The chain employs TRBV5-1 and TRBJ2-1; D is ambiguous. Per germline, CDR1 SGHRS and CDR2 YFSETQ. The germline V and J ends were trimmed by 1 base and 10 bases, with 18 bases remaining between them. The CDR3 loop spans 15 amino acids. CDR3 residues: CASSLRDHAYGEQFF. The CDR3 coding sequence is TGCGCCAGCAGCTTGCGTGACCACGCTTACGGGGAGCAGTTCTTC.

This clone was detected only a few times. V usage is TRBV30 and J usage is TRBJ2-3; 7 bases are a match to TRBD2. Germline CDR1 GTSNPN, CDR2 SVGIG (reference sequence). V dropped 0 bases and J dropped 1; count of bases not matched to a gene: 4. The CDR3 spans 15 residues. CDR3 sequence: CAWSVGAGGTDTQYF. The CDR3 bases are TGTGCCTGGAGTGTCGGGGCGGGGGGCACAGATACGCAGTATTTT.

This chain joins TRBV28 and TRBJ2-2; possibly TRBD2 for D (6 bases). With 6 bases removed from V and 5 bases from J, the gap between germline ends came to 16 bases. The CDR3 runs 15 residues. CDR1 and CDR2 (germline): MDHEN, SYDVKM. CDR3 loop: CASSGDSRLTGELFF. CDR3 nucleotide sequence: TGTGCCAGCAGCGGGGACTCTAGGCTGACCGGGGAGCTGTTTTTT.

The CDR3 loop is CASSPRTGGDPYNEQFF. CDR3 DNA: TGTGCCAGCAGCCCACGGACAGGGGGCGACCCCTACAATGAGCAGTTCTTC. The chain has TRBV9 and TRBJ2-1; 11 bases map to TRBD1. After removal of 4 bases from V and 2 bases from J, the junction contained 8 bases not matched to a gene. The length of the CDR3 is 17 residues. Germline CDR1 reads SGDLS; CDR2 reads YYNGEE.

V usage is TRBV7-3 and J usage is TRBJ2-7; 9 bases are a match to TRBD1. The ends lost 2 bases at V and 5 bases at J; junction bases unmatched: 7. Germline lookup yields CDR1 SGHTA and CDR2 FQGTGA. This CDR3 spans 15 amino acids. The CDR3, as DNA: TGTGCCAGCAGCTTATCGGGACAGGGAGTGGACGAGCAGTACTTC. Protein: CASSLSGQGVDEQYF.

The CDR3 bases are TGTGCCAGCTGGCTAGCTAGGGCAGATACGCAGTATTTT. It yields the protein CASWLARADTQYF. The rearrangement links TRBV7-8 to TRBJ2-3; D may be TRBD2 (5 bases). The CDR3 has 13 amino acids. The germline CDR1 and CDR2 sequences are SGHVS and FQNEAQ. The germline V and J ends were trimmed by 8 bases and 4 bases, with 13 bases remaining between them.

CDR3 DNA: TGTGCCAGCAGCTTCGGGGGTACCAACTATGGCTACACCTTC. Its translation is CASSFGGTNYGYTF. The chain links TRBV13 to TRBJ1-2, with a tentative D call TRBD1 (5 bases). The germline V gene has CDR1 PRHDT and CDR2 FYEKMQ (reference sequence). The V and J ends lost 3 bases and 2 bases respectively, with 10 bases between them. The length of the CDR3 is 14 residues.

The CDR3 region is CASSTSGSVYNEQFF. In DNA, the CDR3 is TGTGCCAGCAGCACTAGCGGGAGTGTCTACAATGAGCAGTTCTTC. The chain links TRBV5-4 to TRBJ2-1, with 11 bases lining up with TRBD2. Germline V gene sequence: CDR1 SGHNT, CDR2 YYREEE (reference sequence). CDR3 length: 15 amino acids. V lost 4 bases and J lost 3; bases outside the gene matches: 3. Based on the CDR3 plus reference TRBV5-4 and TRBJ2-1, the full variable domain is ETGVTQSPTHLIKTRGQQVTLRCSSQSGHNTVSWYQQALGQGPQFIFQYYREEENGRGNFPPRFSGLQFPNYSSELNVNALELDDSALYLCASSTSGSVYNEQFFGPGTRLTVL.

The chain employs TRBV5-1 and TRBJ2-1; 7 bases match TRBD1. The CDR3 consists of 15 residues. Germline trimming cut 0 bases from V and 6 bases from J; bases unmatched to any gene: 6. Germline V gives CDR1 SGHRS, CDR2 YFSETQ. As DNA, the CDR3 is TGCGCCAGCAGCTTGGCGGGACAGATGGTCAATGAGCAGTTCTTC. As protein: CASSLAGQMVNEQFF.

The CDR3 DNA follows: TGTGCCAGTAGTATAGGGCCGGGACTTGGGAGCTCCTACAATGAGCAGTTCTTC. As protein: CASSIGPGLGSSYNEQFF. The chain employs TRBV19 and TRBJ2-1; D perhaps matches TRBD2 (6 bases). From germline, CDR1 is LNHDA and CDR2 SQIVND (reference sequence). Trimming took off 1 base at V and 0 bases at J, with 16 bases between the two ends. This CDR3 has 18 amino acids.

The chain carries TRBV27 and TRBJ2-4; perhaps TRBD2 as D (6 bases). The CDR3 covers 11 residues. Trimming pared 6 bases from V and 9 bases from J, leaving 9 bases between. The germline gives CDR1 MNHEY, CDR2 SMNVEV (reference sequence). The CDR3 sequence is CASRWGGIQYF. The CDR3 region has the DNA TGTGCCAGCAGATGGGGAGGCATTCAGTACTTC.

V is TRBV5-1 and J is TRBJ1-3; 7 bases agree with TRBD1. The V and J ends lost 8 bases and 0 bases, in that order; junction bases with no gene match: 5. Germline V CDR1 and CDR2: SGHRS, YFSETQ. The CDR3 consists of 14 residues. In nucleotides, the CDR3 is TGCGCCAGTACAACAGGGGCCTCTGGAAACACCATATATTTT. The encoded protein is CASTTGASGNTIYF.